These 27 T cell receptor beta chains were all obtained from the same sample, sequenced in a study of control samples from healthy donors and cancer patients. Repertoires were generated with immunoSEQ multiplex PCR, while TCRdb's copy carries only in-frame clones and drops some. The table records some 150,000 clones, 91% of them present only once. The material sequenced was blood. All receptors derive from a man between 18 and 29 years old in good health.

The CDR3 DNA follows: TGTGCCAGCAGTTTTGCGGACAGTGTTAGCTACAATGAGCAGTTCTTC. Protein product: CASSFADSVSYNEQFF. The chain employs TRBV27 and TRBJ2-1; D perhaps matches TRBD1 (6 bases). CDR1 is MNHEY and CDR2 is SMNVEV in the germline V gene (reference sequence). The CDR3 length is 16 residues. The V end lost 3 bases, the J end lost 3 bases, and 15 bases lay between the germline ends.

This chain joins TRBV3-1 (or the pseudogene TRBV3-2) and TRBJ2-7, with D possibly matching TRBD1 (6 bases). The ends were cut back, 1 base at V and 0 bases at J, with 10 bases in the middle. The germline V gene has CDR1 LGHDT and CDR2 YNNKEL (reference sequence). The CDR3 runs to 15 residues. The CDR3 spells CASSQVTGYSYEQYF. The CDR3 DNA is TGTGCCAGCAGCCAAGTGACAGGATACTCCTACGAGCAGTACTTC.

This chain connects TRBV7-6 to TRBJ1-2; 7 positions agree with TRBD1. Germline loops: CDR1 SGHVS, CDR2 FNYEAQ. This CDR3 comprises 15 residues. The J segment lost 4 bases and the V segment lost 5 bases, leaving 10 bases of the junction unmatched. The CDR3 DNA follows: TGTGCCAGCAGCCCCAGACAGGGAGGGGGCTATGGCTACACCTTC. Translated: CASSPRQGGGYGYTF.

The chain has TRBV7-9 and TRBJ1-1; 8 bases match TRBD1. Germline V gene data show CDR1 as SEHNR and CDR2 as FQNEAQ (reference sequence). V shed 7 bases and J 6 bases; nucleotides not matched to a gene: 4. The CDR3 sequence is 12 residues long. The CDR3 DNA reads TGTGCCAGCACCATACAGGGGGCTGAAGCTTTCTTT. Its protein is CASTIQGAEAFF.

J is TRBJ1-5 and V is TRBV28; the D gene is possibly TRBD1 (6 bases). Germline assignment: CDR1 MDHEN and CDR2 SYDVKM. With 5 bases removed from V and 3 bases from J, the gap between germline ends came to 20 bases. The CDR3 extends over 17 amino acids. The CDR3 nucleotides read TGTGCCAGCAGTCCTCCCCGACAGGAGGGAGACAATCAGCCCCAGCATTTT. It codes for CASSPPRQEGDNQPQHF. Variable domain in full (rest from reference TRBV28 and TRBJ1-5): DVKVTQSSRYLVKRTGEKVFLECVQDMDHENMFWYRQDPGLGLRLIYFSYDVKMKEKGDIPEGYSVSREKKERFSLILESASTNQTSMYLCASSPPRQEGDNQPQHFGDGTRLSIL.

V gene TRBV6-4 combines with J gene TRBJ1-4; D is undetermined. The CDR3 totals 15 residues. Germline values: CDR1 MRHNA, CDR2 SNTAGT. V was shortened by 6 bases and J by 0 bases, with 11 bases between the two germline ends. CDR3 bases: TGTGCCAGCAGACGGACGTATGCAACTAATGAAAAACTGTTTTTT. This encodes CASRRTYATNEKLFF.

V and J are TRBV5-1 and TRBJ1-6; D is unclear. This CDR3 comprises 15 residues. Germline CDR1 is SGHRS and CDR2 is YFSETQ. Trimming removed 0 bases at V and 10 bases at J, with 14 bases between. CDR3: CASSLEPGVGSPLHF. The CDR3 DNA follows: TGCGCCAGCAGCTTGGAGCCGGGTGTTGGATCACCCCTCCACTTT.

The V and J genes are TRBV3-1 (or the pseudogene TRBV3-2) and TRBJ1-2; 7 bases match TRBD1. Germline lookup yields CDR1 LGHDT and CDR2 YNNKEL (reference sequence). This CDR3 is built from 16 residues. V dropped 0 bases and J dropped 4; count of bases not matched to a gene: 8. CDR3 nucleotides: TGTGCCAGCAGCCAAGAAGGGAGACAGGGTATCTATGGCTACACCTTC. Amino acids: CASSQEGRQGIYGYTF.

The chain links TRBV10-2 to TRBJ2-3; 8 positions agree with TRBD1. The J segment lost 4 bases and the V segment lost 8 bases, leaving 8 bases of the junction unmatched. The CDR3 is 14 amino acids. CDR1 WSHSY and CDR2 SAAADI come from the germline V gene. The chain's CDR3 is CASEDRGGPDTQYF. CDR3 nucleotides: TGCGCCAGCGAAGACAGGGGAGGCCCAGATACGCAGTATTTT.

The V gene is TRBV5-5, the J gene TRBJ2-2, with 10 positions matching TRBD2. The CDR3 consists of 17 residues. The germline gives CDR1 SGHKS, CDR2 YYEKEE (reference sequence). V lost 3 bases and J lost 7; bases outside the gene matches: 12. This chain's CDR3 is CASSSPLIAGGGGELFF. CDR3 bases: TGTGCCAGCAGCTCCCCCCTTATAGCGGGGGGCGGCGGGGAGCTGTTTTTT.

This clone was seen just once. This sequence joins TRBV2 and TRBJ1-3; D is unresolved. The germline gives CDR1 SNHLY, CDR2 FYNNEI. Between the trimmed V and J ends, which lost 6 bases and 0 bases, there was a span of 3 bases. The CDR3 contains 12 residues. The DNA for the CDR3 is TGTGCCAGCAGGTACTCTGGAAACACCATATATTTT. Translating gives CASRYSGNTIYF. Based on the CDR3 plus reference TRBV2 and TRBJ1-3, the full variable domain is EPEVTQTPSHQVTQMGQEVILRCVPISNHLYFYWYRQILGQKVEFLVSFYNNEISEKSEIFDDQFSVERPDGSNFTLKIRSTKLEDSAMYFCASRYSGNTIYFGEGSWLTVV.

The chain couples TRBV2 to TRBJ2-7, with 7 bases lining up with TRBD2. CDR3 length equals 12 residues. The germline V gene has CDR1 SNHLY and CDR2 FYNNEI. Unmatched junction bases numbered 3, after V lost 6 bases and J lost 4 bases. The CDR3 spells CASSGLVYEQYF. As DNA, the CDR3 is TGTGCCAGCAGCGGACTAGTTTACGAGCAGTACTTC.

In its sample, this clone was seen once. The chain uses TRBV5-5 and TRBJ1-1, with unresolved D. CDR1 SGHKS and CDR2 YYEKEE come from the germline V gene (reference sequence). V was trimmed by 0 bases and J by 1 base, leaving 7 bases between them. The CDR3 runs to 14 residues. CDR3 DNA: TGTGCCAGCAGCTTGGCCGACCAGAACACTGAAGCTTTCTTT. It specifies CASSLADQNTEAFF.

This clone has a single count. The gene calls are TRBV30 and TRBJ1-5; D is ambiguous. The CDR3 runs to 13 residues. Per germline, CDR1 GTSNPN and CDR2 SVGIG (reference sequence). V was shortened by 2 bases and J by 2 bases, with 7 bases between the two germline ends. The CDR3 coding sequence is TGTGCCTGGAGTCTGGCAGGCAATCAGCCCCAGCATTTT. Encoded protein: CAWSLAGNQPQHF.

The CDR3 reads CASSVGLVGGLYETQYF. DNA of the CDR3: TGTGCCAGCAGCGTAGGATTGGTGGGGGGGCTTTATGAGACCCAGTACTTC. V and J are TRBV9 and TRBJ2-5; the D gene is possibly TRBD2 (7 bases). Trimming removed 0 bases from V and 5 bases from J, with 20 bases in between. The CDR3 extends over 17 amino acids. Per germline, CDR1 SGDLS and CDR2 YYNGEE.

By sample fraction, this clone is medium-sized. This rearrangement joins TRBV6-4 to TRBJ2-2; D gene unclear. The CDR3 has 13 amino acids. In germline, CDR1 is MRHNA, CDR2 SNTAGT. V was trimmed by 2 bases and J by 6 bases, leaving 7 bases between them. For the CDR3, the DNA is TGTGCCAGCAGTGACGCCGAGGCCGGGGAGCTGTTTTTT. Its translation is CASSDAEAGELFF.

The V and J genes are TRBV28 and TRBJ2-7; 7 positions match TRBD1. From germline, CDR1 is MDHEN and CDR2 SYDVKM. This CDR3 spans 15 amino acids. The V gene end was trimmed by 4 bases and the J gene end by 6 bases; junction bases not matched to a gene: 12. For the CDR3, the DNA is TGTGCCAGCAGTTGGGCGATGGAAGGGGGCAGCGAGCAGTACTTC. This sequence encodes CASSWAMEGGSEQYF.

V usage is TRBV4-1 and J usage is TRBJ1-2; D may be TRBD1 (6 bases). The CDR3 sequence is 17 residues long. CDR1 is MGHRA, CDR2 YSYEKL, per germline. V dropped 2 bases and J dropped 6 bases, with 22 bases sitting between them. The CDR3 is CASSQIESEQGKNGYTF. The CDR3 bases are TGCGCCAGCAGCCAAATTGAGTCAGAACAGGGAAAAAATGGCTACACCTTC.

This chain links TRBV6-5 with TRBJ1-1; 7 bases line up with TRBD1. V shed 5 bases, J shed 4 bases, and the junction held 7 bases outside the gene matches. The length of the CDR3 is 14 residues. Germline CDR1 reads MNHEY; CDR2 reads SVGAGI. Written as DNA, the CDR3 is TGTGCCAGCAGTCCCAGGGGGATATCCACTGAAGCTTTCTTT. Its protein is CASSPRGISTEAFF.

The gene calls are TRBV19 and TRBJ1-1, with a possible D match to TRBD1 (5 bases). The CDR3 has 15 amino acids. The V end was cut by 4 bases, the J end by 1 base, with 13 bases between. The germline gives CDR1 LNHDA, CDR2 SQIVND (reference sequence). This CDR3 reads CASSTWGQGNTEAFF. DNA for the CDR3: TGTGCCAGTAGTACTTGGGGCCAGGGGAACACTGAAGCTTTCTTT. Complete variable domain (other parts from reference TRBV19 and TRBJ1-1): DGGITQSPKYLFRKEGQNVTLSCEQNLNHDAMYWYRQDPGQGLRLIYYSQIVNDFQKGDIAEGYSVSREKKESFPLTVTSAQKNPTAFYLCASSTWGQGNTEAFFGQGTRLTVV.

This sequence joins TRBV6-5 and TRBJ2-1; TRBD1 might be the D (6 bases). Germline lookup yields CDR1 MNHEY and CDR2 SVGAGI. The CDR3 sequence is 11 residues long. The ends were cut back, 6 bases at V and 7 bases at J, with 7 bases in the middle. The CDR3 DNA follows: TGTGCCAGCAGCAGGGGAAATGAGCAGTTCTTC. This gives the protein CASSRGNEQFF.

The CDR3 protein is CATSAPIPGATDTQYF. The CDR3 region has the DNA TGTGCCACCAGTGCCCCGATTCCGGGTGCCACAGATACGCAGTATTTT. This sequence joins TRBV24-1 and TRBJ2-3; D uncertain. Germline lookup yields CDR1 KGHDR and CDR2 SFDVKD. The CDR3 loop spans 16 amino acids. Trimming shortened V by 5 bases and J by 2 bases, and 16 bases separated the two germline ends.

This chain connects TRBV30 to TRBJ1-2; D remains ambiguous. V dropped 1 base and J dropped 6 bases, with 12 bases sitting between them. Looked up from germline, CDR1 is GTSNPN and CDR2 is SVGIG (reference sequence). There are 13 residues in the CDR3. In DNA, the CDR3 is TGTGCCTGGAGTGGTTCTCGGATTCATGGCTACACCTTC. Translation gives CAWSGSRIHGYTF.

The chain combines TRBV3-1 (or the pseudogene TRBV3-2) with TRBJ2-1; possible D gene TRBD1, 6 bases. V lost 2 bases and J 4 bases, leaving 6 bases between the germline ends. The CDR3 length is 13 residues. The V gene's germline CDR1 is LGHDT and CDR2 YNNKEL (reference sequence). CDR3 sequence (DNA): TGTGCCAGCAGCCAAACAGGGTACAATGAGCAGTTCTTC. It yields the protein CASSQTGYNEQFF.

The chain links TRBV11-3 to TRBJ2-1, with 10 bases aligning to TRBD2. After removal of 4 bases from V and 6 bases from J, the junction contained 12 bases not matched to a gene. Germline-derived CDR1 and CDR2 are SGHNT and YENEEA. This CDR3 comprises 17 residues. CDR3 in amino acids: CASSSQSGGARGNEQFF. As DNA, the CDR3 is TGTGCCAGCAGCTCCCAAAGCGGGGGGGCGAGGGGCAATGAGCAGTTCTTC.

The chain employs TRBV7-9 and TRBJ2-2; a possible D gene is TRBD2 (5 bases). This CDR3 contains 15 residues. V gave up 1 base and J gave up 2 bases, with 8 bases separating them. CDR1 SEHNR and CDR2 FQNEAQ come from the germline V gene (reference sequence). CDR3 region: CASSLVATNTGELFF. The CDR3 DNA follows: TGTGCCAGCAGCTTAGTAGCGACTAACACCGGGGAGCTGTTTTTT.

A single count supports this clone. This rearrangement joins TRBV7-3 to TRBJ2-7; tentatively, D is TRBD2 (6 bases). CDR1 is SGHTA, CDR2 FQGTGA, per germline. The CDR3 sequence is 14 residues long. Between the trimmed V and J ends, which lost 0 bases and 6 bases, there was a span of 12 bases. The CDR3 loop is CASSLTTAGGEQYF. CDR3 DNA: TGTGCCAGCAGCTTAACTACAGCGGGCGGCGAGCAGTACTTC.